This T cell receptor (beta chain) was obtained from a study of Ad26.COV2.S vaccination and SARS-CoV-2 variants. Treatment here: about 20 received Ad26.COV2.S at low or high dose, single or two shots; a few received placebo; per-sample allocation not given. Specimen acquisition occurred on day 63 following the initial vaccine or placebo injection. Using immunoSEQ multiplex PCR, the repertoire was profiled, and TCRdb retains in-frame clones only, with some absent. The sample records 350,000 to 450,000 clones, more than 75% being singletons. V was cut by 2 bases and J by 10 bases, with 17 bases left in between. The CDR3 is 14 amino acids. CDR1 and CDR2 from the germline V gene are LGHDT and YNNKEL (reference sequence).

This receptor was identified in a person aged 18-65 years who received the Ad26.COV2.S COVID-19 vaccine or a placebo. The sequencing here drew on peripheral blood, taken in a trial of Ad26.COV2.S vaccine versus placebo. The chain couples TRBV3-1 (or the pseudogene TRBV3-2) to TRBJ1-1; a possible D gene is TRBD1 (6 bases). CDR3 DNA sequence: TGTGCCAGCAGCCAACCCCAGGGAGGAGGGGGAGCTTTCTTT. It encodes CASSQPQGGGGAFF.